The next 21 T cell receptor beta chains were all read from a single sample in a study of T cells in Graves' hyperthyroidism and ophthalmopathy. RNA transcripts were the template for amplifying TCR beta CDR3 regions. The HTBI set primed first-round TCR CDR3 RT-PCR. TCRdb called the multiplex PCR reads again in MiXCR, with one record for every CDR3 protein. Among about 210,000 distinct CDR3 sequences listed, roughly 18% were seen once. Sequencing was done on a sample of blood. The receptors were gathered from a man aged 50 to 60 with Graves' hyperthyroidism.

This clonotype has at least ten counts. The CDR3: CASSSRENTEAFF. The CDR3 DNA sequence: TGTGCCAGCAGTAGCCGGGAGAACACTGAAGCTTTCTTT. The J gene is TRBJ1-1, the V gene TRBV27, with D unclear. CDR3 size: 13 residues. V gave up 5 bases and J gave up 1 base, with 8 bases separating them. Per the germline V gene, CDR1 is MNHEY and CDR2 is SMNVEV (reference sequence).

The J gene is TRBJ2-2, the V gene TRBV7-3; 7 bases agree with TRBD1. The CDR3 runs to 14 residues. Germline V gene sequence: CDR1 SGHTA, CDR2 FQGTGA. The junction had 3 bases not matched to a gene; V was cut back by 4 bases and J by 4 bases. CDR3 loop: CASSSGTVTGELFF. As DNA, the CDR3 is TGTGCCAGCAGCTCCGGGACAGTCACCGGGGAGCTGTTTTTT. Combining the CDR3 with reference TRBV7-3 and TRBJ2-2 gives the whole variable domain GAGVSQTPSNKVTEKGKYVELRCDPISGHTALYWYRQSLGQGPEFLIYFQGTGAADDSGLPNDRFFAVRPEGSVSTLKIQRTERGDSAVYLCASSSGTVTGELFFGEGSRLTVL.

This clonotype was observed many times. In nucleotides, the CDR3 is TGCAGTGCTTCATCTAGGAGGAGGATTGCCTACGAGCAGTACTTC. Its translation is CSASSRRRIAYEQYF. The rearrangement joins TRBV20-1 to TRBJ2-7, with D tentatively TRBD2 (5 bases). Germline values: CDR1 DFQATT, CDR2 SNEGSKA (reference sequence). The CDR3 runs 15 residues. V shed 5 bases and J shed 2 bases, with 19 bases lying between them.

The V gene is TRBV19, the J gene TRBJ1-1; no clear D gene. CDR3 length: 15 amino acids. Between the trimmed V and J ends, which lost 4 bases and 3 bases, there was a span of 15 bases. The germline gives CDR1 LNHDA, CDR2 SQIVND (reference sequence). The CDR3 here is CASSNESLGDTEAFF. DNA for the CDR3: TGTGCCAGTAGTAATGAATCACTCGGGGACACTGAAGCTTTCTTT. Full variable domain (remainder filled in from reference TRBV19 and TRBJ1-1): DGGITQSPKYLFRKEGQNVTLSCEQNLNHDAMYWYRQDPGQGLRLIYYSQIVNDFQKGDIAEGYSVSREKKESFPLTVTSAQKNPTAFYLCASSNESLGDTEAFFGQGTRLTVV.

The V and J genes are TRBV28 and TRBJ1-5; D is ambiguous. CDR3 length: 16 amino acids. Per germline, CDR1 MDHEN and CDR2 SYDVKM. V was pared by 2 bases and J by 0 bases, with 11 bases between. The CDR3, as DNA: TGTGCCAGCAGTTTAGTCAGCTCGTATAGCAATCAGCCCCAGCATTTT. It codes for CASSLVSSYSNQPQHF. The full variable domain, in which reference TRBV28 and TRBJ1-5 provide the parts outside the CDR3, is DVKVTQSSRYLVKRTGEKVFLECVQDMDHENMFWYRQDPGLGLRLIYFSYDVKMKEKGDIPEGYSVSREKKERFSLILESASTNQTSMYLCASSLVSSYSNQPQHFGDGTRLSIL.

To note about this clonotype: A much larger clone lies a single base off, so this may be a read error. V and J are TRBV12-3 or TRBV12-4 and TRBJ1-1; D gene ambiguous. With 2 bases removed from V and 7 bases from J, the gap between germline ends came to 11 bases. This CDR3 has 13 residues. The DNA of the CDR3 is TGTGCCAGCAGTTTAACAGAGGGCCTTGAAGCTTTCTTT. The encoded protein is CASSLTEGLEAFF.

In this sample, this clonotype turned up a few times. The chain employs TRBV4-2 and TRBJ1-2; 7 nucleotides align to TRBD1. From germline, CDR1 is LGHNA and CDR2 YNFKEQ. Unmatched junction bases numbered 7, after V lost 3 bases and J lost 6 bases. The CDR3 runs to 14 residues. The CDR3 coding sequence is TGTGCCAGCAGCCAGGACAGGTCTAGGGATGGCTACACCTTC. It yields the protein CASSQDRSRDGYTF.

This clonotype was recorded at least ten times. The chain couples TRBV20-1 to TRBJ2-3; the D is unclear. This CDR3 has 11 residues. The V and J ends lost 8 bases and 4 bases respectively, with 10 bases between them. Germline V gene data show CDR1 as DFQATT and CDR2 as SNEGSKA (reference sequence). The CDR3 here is CSSEWADTQYF. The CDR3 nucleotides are TGCAGTTCAGAGTGGGCAGATACGCAGTATTTT.

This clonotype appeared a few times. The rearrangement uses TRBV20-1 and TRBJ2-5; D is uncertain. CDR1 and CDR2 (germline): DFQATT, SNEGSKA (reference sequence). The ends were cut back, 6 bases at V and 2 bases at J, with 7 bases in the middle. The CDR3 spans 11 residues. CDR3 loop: CSAVGQETQYF. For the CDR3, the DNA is TGCAGTGCCGTCGGACAAGAGACCCAGTACTTC.

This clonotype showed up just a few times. CDR3 bases: TGTGCCAGCAGCCAAGCGTTGGGCGCGCATCGATTCTTC. Translation: CASSQALGAHRFF. The chain employs TRBV3-1 and TRBJ2-1, with D unresolved. V lost 1 base to trimming and J lost 16 bases, with 17 bases between them. Germline V lookup: CDR1 LGHDT, CDR2 YNNKEL (reference sequence). This CDR3 region has 13 residues.

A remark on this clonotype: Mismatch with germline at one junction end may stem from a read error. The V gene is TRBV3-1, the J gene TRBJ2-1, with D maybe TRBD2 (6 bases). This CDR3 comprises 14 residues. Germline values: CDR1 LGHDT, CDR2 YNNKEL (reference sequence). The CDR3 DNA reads TGCGCCAGCAGCCCCGGGGACTTCTACAATGAGCAGTTCTTC. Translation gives CASSPGDFYNEQFF.

Here the CDR3 reads CASSPGGGVLTGELFF. Written as DNA, the CDR3 is TGTGCCAGCAGCCCAGGTGGGGGCGTTTTGACCGGGGAGCTGTTTTTT. The J gene is TRBJ2-2, the V gene TRBV7-9, with TRBD1 as a possible D gene (6 bases). Germline V gene lookup returns CDR1 SEHNR and CDR2 FQNEAQ (reference sequence). The CDR3 loop spans 16 amino acids. V lost 5 bases and J 5 bases, leaving 18 bases between the germline ends.

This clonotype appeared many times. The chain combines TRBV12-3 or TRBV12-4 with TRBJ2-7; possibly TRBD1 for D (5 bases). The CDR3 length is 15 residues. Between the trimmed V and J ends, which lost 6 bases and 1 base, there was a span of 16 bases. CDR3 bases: TGTGCCAGCAGCCAAGGACACCTCTTATCCTACGAGCAGTACTTC. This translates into CASSQGHLLSYEQYF.

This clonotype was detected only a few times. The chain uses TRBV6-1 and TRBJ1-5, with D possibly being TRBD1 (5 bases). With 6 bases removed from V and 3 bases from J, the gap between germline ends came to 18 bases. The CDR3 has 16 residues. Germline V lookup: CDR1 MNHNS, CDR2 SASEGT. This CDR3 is CASRDQGAGINQPQHF. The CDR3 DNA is TGTGCCAGCAGGGATCAGGGTGCCGGGATCAATCAGCCCCAGCATTTT.

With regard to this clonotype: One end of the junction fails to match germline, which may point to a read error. The CDR3 sequence: CAGSGGGTAAQETQYF. CDR3 sequence (DNA): TGTGCCGGCAGCGGCGGAGGGACAGCAGCTCAAGAGACCCAGTACTTC. The rearrangement uses TRBV9 and TRBJ2-5, with D tentatively TRBD1 (7 bases). The CDR3 sequence is 16 residues long. Germline lookup yields CDR1 SGDLS and CDR2 YYNGEE.

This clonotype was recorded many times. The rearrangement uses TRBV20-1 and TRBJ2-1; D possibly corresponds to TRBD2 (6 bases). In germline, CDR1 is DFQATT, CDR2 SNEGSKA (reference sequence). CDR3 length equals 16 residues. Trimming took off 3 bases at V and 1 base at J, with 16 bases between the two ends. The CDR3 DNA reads TGCAGTGCTAGGGCCGCACTAGCTGGGTCCTACAATGAGCAGTTCTTC. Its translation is CSARAALAGSYNEQFF.

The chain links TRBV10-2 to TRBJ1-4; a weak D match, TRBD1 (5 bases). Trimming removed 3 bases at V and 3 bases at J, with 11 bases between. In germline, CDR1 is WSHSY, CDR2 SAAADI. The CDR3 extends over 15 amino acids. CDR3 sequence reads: CASSDWTTSNEKLFF. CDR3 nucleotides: TGCGCCAGCAGTGATTGGACAACCTCTAATGAAAAACTGTTTTTT.

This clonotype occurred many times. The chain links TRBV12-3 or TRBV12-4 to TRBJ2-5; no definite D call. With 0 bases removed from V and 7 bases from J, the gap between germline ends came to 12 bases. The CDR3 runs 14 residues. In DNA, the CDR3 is TGTGCCAGCAGTTTAGCGCGACTGGTGAGGACCCAGTACTTC. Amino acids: CASSLARLVRTQYF.

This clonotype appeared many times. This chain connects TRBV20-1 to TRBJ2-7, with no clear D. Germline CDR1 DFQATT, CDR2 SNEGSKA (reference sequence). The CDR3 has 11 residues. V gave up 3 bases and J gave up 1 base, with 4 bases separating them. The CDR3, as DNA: TGCAGTGCTAGGCGGTCCTACGAGCAGTACTTC. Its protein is CSARRSYEQYF.

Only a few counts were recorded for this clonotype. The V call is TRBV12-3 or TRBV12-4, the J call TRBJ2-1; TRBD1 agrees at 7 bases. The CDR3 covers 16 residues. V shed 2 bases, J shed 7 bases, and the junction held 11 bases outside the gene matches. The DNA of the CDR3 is TGTGCCAGCAGTTTATCCGGATTAAGGGGGCTAAATGAGCAGTTCTTC. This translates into CASSLSGLRGLNEQFF.

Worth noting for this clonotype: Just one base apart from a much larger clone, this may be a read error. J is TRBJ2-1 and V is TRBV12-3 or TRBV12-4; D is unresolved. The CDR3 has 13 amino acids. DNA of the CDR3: TGTGCCAGCAGTTTATGGACCTACAATGAGCAGCTCTTC. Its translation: CASSLWTYNEQLF.